The subject of this entry is one TCR beta chain. The antigen is not known. PCR used 60 Vbeta primers and 13 Jbeta primers. Profiled with immunoSEQ multiplex PCR; TCRdb holds only in-frame clones, not every one. The data show some 200,000 clones, under 90% seen once. CDR1 LGHNA and CDR2 YSLEER come from the germline V gene. There are 18 residues in the CDR3. The sample originates from a study of cytomegalovirus exposure and HLA in healthy donors. Findings and limits, study-wide: Three of the chains that were CMV-associated were confirmed in vitro to be specific for CMV antigens. A list of 150 to 200 TCR beta chains associated with cytomegalovirus was given.

The TCR sequence derives from a boy younger than 10 in good health and CMV-seronegative. Sample: PBMCs. The chain has TRBV4-3 and TRBJ2-5; TRBD2 aligns across 11 bases. The end of the DNA fits TRBJ2-7 better, so the J call may be wrong. The CDR3 region is CASSQDAPLAGGSYEQYF. The CDR3 DNA is TGCGCCAGCAGCCAAGATGCCCCCCTAGCGGGGGGCTCCTACGAGCAGTACTTC.